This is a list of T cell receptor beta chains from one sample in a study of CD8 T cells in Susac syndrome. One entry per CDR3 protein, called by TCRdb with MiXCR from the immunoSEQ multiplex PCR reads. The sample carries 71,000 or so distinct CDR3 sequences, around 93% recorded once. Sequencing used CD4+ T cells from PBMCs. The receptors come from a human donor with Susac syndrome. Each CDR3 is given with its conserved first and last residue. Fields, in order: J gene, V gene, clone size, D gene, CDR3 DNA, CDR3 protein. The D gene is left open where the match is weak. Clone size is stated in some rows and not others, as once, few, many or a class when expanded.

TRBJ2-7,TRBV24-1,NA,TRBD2,TGTGCCACCAGTGATTCGGCCGGGGGGGACACATCCTACGAGCAGTACTTC,CATSDSAGGDTSYEQYF
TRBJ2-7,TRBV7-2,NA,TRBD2,TGTGCCAGCAGCCGAACTAGCGGGGGGGCCTACGAGCAGTACTTC,CASSRTSGGAYEQYF
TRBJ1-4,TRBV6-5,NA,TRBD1,TGTGCCAGCAGGAACGACAGGGCAACTAATGAAAAACTGTTTTTT,CASRNDRATNEKLFF
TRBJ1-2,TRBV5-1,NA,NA,TGCGCCAGTAACCTTGGACACCGGGGGAGCTATGGCTACACCTTC,CASNLGHRGSYGYTF
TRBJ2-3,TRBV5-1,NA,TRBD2,TGCGCCAGCAGCTTGGAGCTAGCGGGGAGCACAGATACGCAGTATTTT,CASSLELAGSTDTQYF
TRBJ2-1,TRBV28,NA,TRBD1,TGTGCCAGCAGGTCCGGGACAGCGCAGTTCTTC,CASRSGTAQFF
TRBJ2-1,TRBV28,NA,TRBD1,TGTGCCAGCAGTTTACTGACAGGGTATGAGCAGTTCTTC,CASSLLTGYEQFF
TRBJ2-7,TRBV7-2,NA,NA,TGTGCCAGCAGCTTCAGGCAGGGCTCCTACGAGCAGTACTTC,CASSFRQGSYEQYF
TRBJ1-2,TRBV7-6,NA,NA,TGTGCCAGCACGCTCACACCGGGACACGGAGGACCTAACTATGGCTACACCTTC,CASTLTPGHGGPNYGYTF
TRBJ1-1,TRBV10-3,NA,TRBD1,TGTGCCATCAGTGAGTCGGGCAGGGGGGACACTGAAGCTTTCTTT,CAISESGRGDTEAFF
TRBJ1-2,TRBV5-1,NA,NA,TGCGCCAGCGGCTTAGACGGAAGAGATGGCTACACCTTC,CASGLDGRDGYTF
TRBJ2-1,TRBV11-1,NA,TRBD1,TGTGCCAGCTCTCCCTCGAGGGGGCAATACAATGAGCAGTTCTTC,CASSPSRGQYNEQFF
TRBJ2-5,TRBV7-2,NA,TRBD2,TGTGCCAGCAGCTTAGCGCGTGCTAGCGGACAAGAGACCCAGTACTTC,CASSLARASGQETQYF
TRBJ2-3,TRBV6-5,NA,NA,TGTGCCAGCAGTTACGCGGGACAGTTTAGTACGGATACGCAGTATTTT,CASSYAGQFSTDTQYF
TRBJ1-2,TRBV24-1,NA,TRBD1,TGTGCCACCAGTGACAATACAGGGGTCTATGGCTACACCTTC,CATSDNTGVYGYTF
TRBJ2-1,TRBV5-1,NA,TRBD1,TGCGCCAGCACCACAGGGGTTCTTATATACAATGAGCAGTTCTTC,CASTTGVLIYNEQFF
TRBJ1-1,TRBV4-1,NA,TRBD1,TGCGCCAGCAGCCAACAGGGGGTTCCAAACACTGAAGCTTTCTTT,CASSQQGVPNTEAFF
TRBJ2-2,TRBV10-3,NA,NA,TGTGCCATCAGTGAACAAGGGACCGGGGAGCTGTTTTTT,CAISEQGTGELFF
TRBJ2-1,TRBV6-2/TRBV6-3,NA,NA,TGTGCCAGCAGCCCCTTTACGCGGTTGAGCTCCTACAATGAGCAGTTCTTC,CASSPFTRLSSYNEQFF
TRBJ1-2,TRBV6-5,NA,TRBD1,TGTGCCAGCAGTTCAAGGACAGGCTACCAGTTTGATGGCTACACCTTC,CASSSRTGYQFDGYTF
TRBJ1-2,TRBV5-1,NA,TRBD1,TGCGCCAGCAGCTTGGGACAGGGGAACTATGGCTACACCTTC,CASSLGQGNYGYTF
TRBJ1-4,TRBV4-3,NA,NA,TGCGCCAGCAGCCAAGAGTATCGGATGGAAAAACTGTTTTTT,CASSQEYRMEKLFF
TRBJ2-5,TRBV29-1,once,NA,TGCAGCGTCGCTTGGACAAGGTCGGAGACCCAGTACTTC,CSVAWTRSETQYF
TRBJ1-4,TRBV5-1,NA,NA,TGCGCCAGCAGCCCCCCGGACAGCACTAATGAAAAACTGTTTTTT,CASSPPDSTNEKLFF
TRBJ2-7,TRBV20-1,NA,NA,TGCAGTGCTAGGTCACCAATTTTTCCCTACGAGCAGTACTTC,CSARSPIFPYEQYF
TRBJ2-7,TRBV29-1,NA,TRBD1,TGCAGCGTTGTTAAGGGACAGGGCGCCTACGAGCAGTACTTC,CSVVKGQGAYEQYF
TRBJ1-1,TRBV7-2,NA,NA,TGTGCCAGCAGCCCCCGGACGGTAACTGAAGCTTTCTTT,CASSPRTVTEAFF
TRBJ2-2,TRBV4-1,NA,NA,TGCGCCAGCAGCCAGGAAGTTTCGAACACCGGGGAGCTGTTTTTT,CASSQEVSNTGELFF
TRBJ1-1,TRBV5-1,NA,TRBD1,TGCGCCAGCAGCTGGACAGGGATGGGGACTGAAGCTTTCTTT,CASSWTGMGTEAFF
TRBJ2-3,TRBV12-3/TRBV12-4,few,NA,TGTGCCAGCAGTTTAAGCGGAAGCACAGATACGCAGTATTTT,CASSLSGSTDTQYF
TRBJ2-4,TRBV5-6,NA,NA,TGTGCCAGCAGCTTCGGAGGGGCGGCCAAAAACATTCAGTACTTC,CASSFGGAAKNIQYF
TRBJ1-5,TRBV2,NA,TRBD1,TGTGCCAGCAGAGGGACAGGGGGCGCGAGTAGATCCGGTCAGCCCCAGCATTTT,CASRGTGGASRSGQPQHF
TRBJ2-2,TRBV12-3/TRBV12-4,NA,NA,TGTGCCAGCACCCCCCAACGCGCCGGGGAGCTGTTTTTT,CASTPQRAGELFF
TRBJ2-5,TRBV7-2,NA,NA,TGTGCCAGCAGCTTTGGGCGGCCTCCCCAAGAGACCCAGTACTTC,CASSFGRPPQETQYF
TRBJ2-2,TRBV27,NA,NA,TGTGCCAGCAGTGAAAAATACACCGGGGAGCTGTTTTTT,CASSEKYTGELFF
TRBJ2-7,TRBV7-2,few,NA,TGTGCCAGCAGCTCCCCGGGTGACGAGCAGTACTTC,CASSSPGDEQYF
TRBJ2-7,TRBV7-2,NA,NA,TGTGCCAGCAGCCTTACTCGGGGGGCCCACGAGCAGTACTTC,CASSLTRGAHEQYF
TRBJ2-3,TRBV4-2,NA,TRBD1,TGTGCCAGCAGCCAAGGTACAGGGGTACCAGATACGCAGTATTTT,CASSQGTGVPDTQYF